Listed below are T cell receptor beta chains from one sample, sequenced in a study of T-cell memory formation after mild COVID-19. TCRdb recomputed calls from the 5' RACE reads with MiXCR, one row per CDR3 protein. In the table there are 200,000 to 300,000 distinct CDR3 sequences, 16% of which are singletons. Sequencing input: PBMCs or a T cell subset sorted from them (not recorded which). These TCRs come from a young man who had mild COVID-19 (a few samples of this study predate the infection). Cell type and time point are not known. Both conserved end residues are part of each CDR3. D genes are given only for firm matches. The size field is filled for only some rows; it gives once, few, many or a size class.

size,J,V,D,CDR3,DNA
NA,TRBJ2-2,TRBV7-2,NA,CASSSRNTGELFF,TGTGCCAGCAGCTCACGGAACACCGGGGAGCTGTTTTTT
NA,TRBJ1-1,TRBV7-2,NA,CASSLQQGSAFF,TGTGCCAGCAGCTTACAGCAGGGGAGTGCTTTCTTT
few,TRBJ2-2,TRBV7-3,TRBD1,CASSRSLRDRNTGELFF,TGTGCCAGCAGCCGATCCCTCCGGGACAGGAACACCGGGGAGCTGTTTTTT
NA,TRBJ1-2,TRBV11-2,NA,CASSFSGRNYGYTF,TGTGCCAGCAGCTTTTCTGGACGGAACTATGGCTACACCTTC
NA,TRBJ2-7,TRBV27,NA,CASSWAQDRDEQYF,TGTGCCAGCAGTTGGGCCCAGGATAGGGACGAGCAGTACTTC
few,TRBJ2-7,TRBV7-6,TRBD1,CASSLGDREPLTYEQYF,TGTGCCAGCAGCTTAGGGGACAGGGAACCTCTAACCTACGAGCAGTACTTC
NA,TRBJ2-5,TRBV7-2,TRBD1,CASSPGSTGAETQYF,TGTGCCAGCAGCCCTGGGTCGACAGGGGCCGAGACCCAGTACTTC
few,TRBJ1-1,TRBV6-2/TRBV6-3,TRBD1,CASSYASGQHYTEAFF,TGTGCCAGCAGTTACGCCTCGGGACAGCATTACACTGAAGCTTTCTTT
few,TRBJ2-7,TRBV29-1,NA,CSVRPGPSEQYF,TGCAGCGTTAGACCGGGACCATCCGAGCAGTACTTC
NA,TRBJ2-5,TRBV10-1,TRBD2,CASSDGTGGGETQYF,TGCGCCAGCAGTGATGGGACGGGGGGAGGAGAGACCCAGTACTTC
few,TRBJ2-2,TRBV12-3/TRBV12-4,NA,CASSLKEGGTGELFF,TGTGCCAGCAGTTTAAAAGAGGGAGGTACCGGGGAGCTGTTTTTT
few,TRBJ2-7,TRBV7-9,NA,CASSLGIDSYEQYF,TGTGCCAGCAGCTTAGGCATAGACTCCTACGAGCAGTACTTC
NA,TRBJ2-7,TRBV5-1,NA,CASSGQVSYEQYF,TGCGCCAGCAGCGGTCAGGTCTCCTACGAGCAGTACTTC
few,TRBJ2-5,TRBV7-2,NA,CASSLRGVQETQYF,TGTGCCAGCAGCTTAAGAGGGGTTCAAGAGACCCAGTACTTC